This TCR beta chain originates from a study of cytomegalovirus exposure and HLA in healthy donors. Study details: Researchers found that more than 70% of over 350 genotyped donors fell within the Caucasian-associated ancestry cluster. Broader study findings: Sequencing likely caused a cluster of highly shared sequence variants. In an earlier analysis, about 87% or about 30%: the productive usage of most TCR beta V segments.

When sampled, the donors appeared nominally healthy, though they likely had unrecorded immune exposures. There are 16 residues in the CDR3. V shed 3 bases and J shed 1 base, with 16 bases lying between them. The germline gives CDR1 SGHRS, CDR2 YFSETQ. The PCR made use of 60 Vbeta and 13 Jbeta primers. TCRdb's table, derived via immunoSEQ multiplex PCR, lists solely in-frame clones and lacks some. The sample carries some 180,000 clones, around 77% recorded once. Note on this clone: Its matching antigen is unknown.

Specimen: PBMCs. The genes are TRBV5-1 and TRBJ2-5, with TRBD2 as a possible D gene (6 bases). The TCR was taken from a woman aged 25 to 39 in good health and CMV-seronegative. CDR3 sequence (DNA): TGCGCCAGCAGCTCAGCTCCCTCCGGGAGCCAAGAGACCCAGTACTTC. Amino acid sequence: CASSSAPSGSQETQYF.